The clone carrying this T cell receptor (beta chain) was seen at least ten times. The source of the sample is a study of response to subunit inactivated influenza vaccine. MiXCR was run by TCRdb on the RT-PCR reads, yielding one entry per CDR3 protein. The table has roughly 500,000 distinct CDR3 sequences, roughly 25% seen once. This CDR3 contains 15 residues. V shed 4 bases and J 3 bases; nucleotides not matched to a gene: 6. In germline, CDR1 is SGHRS, CDR2 YFSETQ. Another study also made use of these data, one on T cells expressing NK-cell markers. That report adds: TCR beta libraries carry UMIs added by 5'RACE template switching.

The gene calls are TRBV5-1 and TRBJ2-3, with TRBD2 matching over 9 bases. This receptor was obtained from a man aged 45-65 years who received an inactivated influenza vaccine. Sequences were derived from CD4+ T cells sorted from PBMCs, sampled roughly 12 days after vaccination. CDR3 in DNA: TGCGCCAGCAGCCTTAGCGGGGGATGGACAGATACGCAGTATTTT. Its protein product is CASSLSGGWTDTQYF.